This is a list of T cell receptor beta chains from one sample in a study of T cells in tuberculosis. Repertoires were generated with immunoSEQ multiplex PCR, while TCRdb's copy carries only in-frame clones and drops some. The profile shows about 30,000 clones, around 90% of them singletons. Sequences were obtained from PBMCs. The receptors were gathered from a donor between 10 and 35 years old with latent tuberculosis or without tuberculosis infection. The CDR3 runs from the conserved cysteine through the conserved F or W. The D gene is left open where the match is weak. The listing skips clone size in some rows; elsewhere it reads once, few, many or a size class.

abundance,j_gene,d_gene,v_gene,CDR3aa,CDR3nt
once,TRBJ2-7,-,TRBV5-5,CASSLAGGLLLNEQYF,TGTGCCAGCAGCTTGGCCGGGGGACTTCTCCTCAACGAGCAGTACTTC
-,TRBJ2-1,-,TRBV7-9,CATHGAGPGNEQFF,TGTGCCACCCACGGGGCGGGGCCCGGCAATGAGCAGTTCTTC
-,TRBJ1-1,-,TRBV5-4,CASSLDKTGNTEAFF,TGTGCCAGCAGCTTGGACAAAACAGGGAACACTGAAGCTTTCTTT
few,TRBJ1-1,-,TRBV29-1,CSVDSPRGVEAFF,TGCAGCGTCGACTCTCCCAGGGGAGTTGAAGCTTTCTTT
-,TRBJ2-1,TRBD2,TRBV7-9,CASSSLAGGTINEQFF,TGTGCCAGCAGCTCTTTAGCGGGGGGGACAATTAATGAGCAGTTCTTC
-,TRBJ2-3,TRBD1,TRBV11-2,CASSLVGTGATTDTQYF,TGTGCCAGCAGCTTAGTGGGGACAGGGGCAACCACAGATACGCAGTATTTT
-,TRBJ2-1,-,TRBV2,CASNAGGNEQFF,TGTGCCAGCAACGCGGGTGGGAATGAGCAGTTCTTC
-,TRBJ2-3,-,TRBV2,CASKVGPVADTQYF,TGTGCCAGCAAAGTGGGGCCTGTCGCAGATACGCAGTATTTT
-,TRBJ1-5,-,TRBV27,CASSTSGQGGQPQHF,TGTGCCAGCAGTACCTCGGGGCAGGGAGGCCAGCCCCAGCATTTT
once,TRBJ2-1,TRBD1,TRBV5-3,CARSPGGQGSSYNEQFF,TGTGCCAGAAGTCCAGGGGGCCAGGGGAGCTCCTACAATGAGCAGTTCTTC
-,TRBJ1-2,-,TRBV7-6,CASSLGGYGYTF,TGTGCCAGCAGCTTGGGGGGCTATGGCTACACCTTC